The 4 T cell receptor beta chains presented below share a single source sample, sequenced in a study of cytomegalovirus exposure and HLA in healthy donors. The PCR made use of 60 Vbeta and 13 Jbeta primers. Profiling relied on immunoSEQ multiplex PCR, and the TCRdb table lists in-frame clones only, not all of them. The data include roughly 220,000 clones; the top ten clones carry about 1%. Sequencing used PBMCs. These receptors were taken from a girl aged 2-10 years in good health and CMV-seropositive.

The gene calls are TRBV2 and TRBJ2-1; no definite D call. Trimming left V 6 bases short and J 5 bases short, with 11 bases between. The germline V gene has CDR1 SNHLY and CDR2 FYNNEI. This CDR3 has 13 amino acids. The CDR3 protein is CASRGRYDNEQFF. The CDR3 region has the DNA TGTGCCAGCAGGGGCAGGTACGACAATGAGCAGTTCTTC.

This rearrangement joins TRBV5-4 to TRBJ2-7; no definite D call. V was trimmed by 4 bases and J by 3 bases, leaving 17 bases between them. Germline-derived CDR1 and CDR2 are SGHNT and YYREEE (reference sequence). The CDR3 consists of 15 residues. In DNA, the CDR3 is TGTGCCAGCAGCCCCGGCCGAACAGATAACTACGAGCAGTACTTC. Its translation: CASSPGRTDNYEQYF. Full variable domain (rest looked up from reference TRBV5-4 and TRBJ2-7): ETGVTQSPTHLIKTRGQQVTLRCSSQSGHNTVSWYQQALGQGPQFIFQYYREEENGRGNFPPRFSGLQFPNYSSELNVNALELDDSALYLCASSPGRTDNYEQYFGPGTRLTVT.

The rearrangement links TRBV19 to TRBJ2-5; TRBD1 might be the D (5 bases). The germline CDR1 and CDR2 sequences are LNHDA and SQIVND (reference sequence). This CDR3 is 14 amino acids long. Trimming took 5 bases from V and 3 from J, leaving 13 bases between them. The DNA for the CDR3 is TGTGCCAGTAGTGCCCCAGGGATGGAAGAGACCCAGTACTTC. This sequence encodes CASSAPGMEETQYF. The full variable domain, its missing parts supplied by reference TRBV19 and TRBJ2-5, is DGGITQSPKYLFRKEGQNVTLSCEQNLNHDAMYWYRQDPGQGLRLIYYSQIVNDFQKGDIAEGYSVSREKKESFPLTVTSAQKNPTAFYLCASSAPGMEETQYFGPGTRLLVL.

The chain combines TRBV19 with TRBJ2-6; perhaps TRBD2 as D (5 bases). V lost 3 bases to trimming and J lost 3 bases, with 15 bases between them. This CDR3 is 17 amino acids long. CDR1 is LNHDA and CDR2 is SQIVND in the germline V gene (reference sequence). The CDR3 DNA reads TGTGCCAGTAGTATTAGAGCGGTGACTGTTGGGGCCAACGTCCTGACTTTC. Its protein is CASSIRAVTVGANVLTF.